This T cell receptor beta chain appears in the sequencing data of a study of T-cell memory formation after mild COVID-19. Points from the study as a whole: CD4+ contracting clones were mainly CM and EM; CD8+ ones, EMRA.

In regard to this clonotype: Its specificity is unknown.

TCRdb called the 5' RACE reads again in MiXCR, with one record for every CDR3 protein. The sample lists 140,000 or so distinct CDR3 sequences, 6% to 7% seen once, with approximately 2.2% in the top ten. This CDR3 region has 13 residues. CDR1 and CDR2 (germline): SGHAT, FQNNGV. V was clipped by 7 bases and J by 7 bases, with 14 bases between them. The rearrangement joins TRBV11-2 to TRBJ2-1, with a possible D match to TRBD2 (6 bases). The specimen was PBMCs or a T cell subset sorted from them (not recorded which). The sequence derives from an adult woman who had mild COVID-19 (a few samples of this study predate the infection). Cell type and time point are not known. CDR3 DNA: TGTGCCAGCACTGCCTGGGGGGTGAATGAGCAGTTCTTC. Protein product: CASTAWGVNEQFF. Based on the CDR3 plus reference TRBV11-2 and TRBJ2-1, the full variable domain is EAGVAQSPRYKIIEKRQSVAFWCNPISGHATLYWYQQILGQGPKLLIQFQNNGVVDDSQLPKDRFSAERLKGVDSTLKIQPAKLEDSAVYLCASTAWGVNEQFFGPGTRLTVL.